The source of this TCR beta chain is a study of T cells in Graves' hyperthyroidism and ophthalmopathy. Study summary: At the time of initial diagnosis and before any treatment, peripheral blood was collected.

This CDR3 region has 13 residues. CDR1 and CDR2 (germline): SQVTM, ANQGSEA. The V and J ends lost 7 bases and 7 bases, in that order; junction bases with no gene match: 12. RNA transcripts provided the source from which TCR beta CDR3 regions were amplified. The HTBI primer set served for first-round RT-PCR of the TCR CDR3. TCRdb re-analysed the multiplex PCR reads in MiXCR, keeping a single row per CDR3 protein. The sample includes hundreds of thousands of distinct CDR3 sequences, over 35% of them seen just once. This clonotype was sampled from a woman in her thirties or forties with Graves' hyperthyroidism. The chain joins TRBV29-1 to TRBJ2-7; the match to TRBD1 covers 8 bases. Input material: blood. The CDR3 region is CSAPGQAIREQYF. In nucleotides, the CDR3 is TGCAGCGCACCGGGACAGGCGATAAGGGAGCAGTACTTC.